A selection of T cell receptor beta chains follows, all from one sample in a study of blood T cell repertoires in COVID-19. Using immunoSEQ multiplex PCR, the repertoire was profiled, and TCRdb retains in-frame clones only, with some absent. The sample lists 90,000 or so clones; 87% were seen once. The sequencing sample was made of peripheral blood. Source of these receptors: a human donor in a cohort sampled during active COVID-19. CDR3s include the opening cysteine and the closing phenylalanine or tryptophan. D genes are given only for firm matches. Clone size is not always given. Where it is, it says once, few, many or a class for expanded clones.

v_gene	abundance	d_gene	j_gene	CDR3nt	CDR3aa
TRBV3-1/TRBV3-2	NA	TRBD1	TRBJ2-3	TGTGCCAGCAGCCAAGTAGACAGGGTTGTGTATTTT	CASSQVDRVVYF
TRBV7-9	NA	NA	TRBJ2-7	TGTGCCAGCAGCTCGGACAGCCCCTACGAGCAGTACTTC	CASSSDSPYEQYF
TRBV18	NA	NA	TRBJ1-5	TGTGCCAGCTCACCTAACAGGGGCAATCAGCCCCAGCATTTT	CASSPNRGNQPQHF
TRBV18	NA	NA	TRBJ1-1	TGTGCCAGCTCACCAGGGCAGAACACTGAAGCTTTCTTT	CASSPGQNTEAFF
TRBV24-1	NA	NA	TRBJ1-2	TGTGCCACCAGTGATTGGCCGACTAACTATGGCTACACCTTC	CATSDWPTNYGYTF
TRBV5-1	few	NA	TRBJ1-1	TGCGCCAGCAGCTTGGCTTCGGGAAGAAACACTGAAGCTTTCTTT	CASSLASGRNTEAFF
TRBV9	NA	TRBD1	TRBJ1-1	TGTGCCAGCAGTTCTAGGGGGCTCACTGAAGCTTTCTTT	CASSSRGLTEAFF
TRBV28	NA	NA	TRBJ1-2	TGTGCCAGCGGGTCTCCCGGGGGGCGCGGGGTTAGTGGCTACACCTTC	CASGSPGGRGVSGYTF
TRBV7-9	NA	TRBD2	TRBJ2-5	TGTGCCAGCAGCCCAGGGACTAGCGGGGGGAAAGAGACCCAGTACTTC	CASSPGTSGGKETQYF
TRBV5-4	NA	TRBD2	TRBJ2-1	TGTGCCAGCAGCTCTGGGACTAGCGTATCTTACAATGAGCAGTTCTTC	CASSSGTSVSYNEQFF
TRBV13	NA	TRBD1	TRBJ2-5	TGTGCCAGCAGCATAAGACAGGGCCTACCAGGGACCCAGTACTTC	CASSIRQGLPGTQYF
TRBV7-8	NA	NA	TRBJ1-1	TGTGCCAGCAGCTTAGATTTCAGGACAGAGAACACTGAAGCTTTCTTT	CASSLDFRTENTEAFF
TRBV6-5	NA	NA	TRBJ1-2	TGTGCCAGCAGTCCCTCGACAGTTCCATTCAATGGCTACACCTTC	CASSPSTVPFNGYTF
TRBV5-4	once	TRBD1	TRBJ1-6	TGTGCCAGCAGCATCCAGGGGGTCCCTAATTCACCCCTCCACTTT	CASSIQGVPNSPLHF
TRBV29-1	NA	NA	TRBJ1-1	TGCAGCGTTGGTCTCAGATTGAACACTGAAGCTTTCTTT	CSVGLRLNTEAFF
TRBV11-2	NA	TRBD1	TRBJ1-3	TGTGCCAGCAGCTTAACGGGCCAGGGGGCCCTCTCTGGAAACACCATATATTTT	CASSLTGQGALSGNTIYF
TRBV27	NA	NA	TRBJ2-3	TGTGCCAGCAGTCAGGGGAGGGGGAGGGATTTAGATACGCAGTATTTT	CASSQGRGRDLDTQYF
TRBV4-3	NA	TRBD2	TRBJ2-1	TGCGCCAGCAGCCAAGAACTAGCGGGGGGGCCCAATGAGCAGTTCTTC	CASSQELAGGPNEQFF
TRBV10-3	NA	NA	TRBJ2-7	TGTGCCACCGCGTACTCCTACGAGCAGTACTTC	CATAYSYEQYF
TRBV18	NA	TRBD1	TRBJ1-3	TGTGCCAGCTCACAGACAGGGTTTTTATCCCACTCTGGAAACACCATATATTTT	CASSQTGFLSHSGNTIYF